These T cell receptor beta chains were read from a single sample in a study of cytomegalovirus exposure and HLA in healthy donors. TCRdb's copy holds only in-frame clones and misses some; the assay was immunoSEQ multiplex PCR. The sample holds around 67,000 clones, roughly 66% seen once. Sequencing used PBMCs. These receptors came from a woman aged 45-65 years in good health and CMV-seronegative. The CDR3 runs from the conserved cysteine through the conserved F or W. D genes are given only for firm matches. Only part of the rows carry a size: once, few, many, or a class if the clone is expanded.

V gene	D gene	CDR3 length	J gene	clone size	CDR3 protein	CDR3 DNA
TRBV5-6	TRBD2	15	TRBJ2-1	once	CASSFGGSSYNEQFF	TGTGCCAGCAGCTTCGGCGGGAGCTCCTACAATGAGCAGTTCTTC
TRBV2	-	14	TRBJ2-1	few	CASSGLYDRDMLFF	TGTGCCAGCAGTGGGCTCTATGACCGGGACATGCTGTTCTTC
TRBV7-9	-	15	TRBJ2-3	-	CASSSPGGSTDTQYF	TGTGCCAGCAGCTCACCCGGAGGCAGCACAGATACGCAGTATTTT
TRBV2	-	11	TRBJ2-7	-	CASRGAYEQYF	TGTGCCAGCAGGGGGGCTTACGAGCAGTACTTC
TRBV6-5	TRBD1	15	TRBJ1-2	-	CASSYAAGGAHGYTF	TGTGCCAGCAGTTACGCAGCAGGGGGCGCCCATGGCTACACCTTC
TRBV7-2	-	15	TRBJ2-7	-	CASSLGTTNLYEQYF	TGTGCCAGCAGCCTAGGGACAACTAATCTTTACGAGCAGTACTTC
TRBV7-9	-	13	TRBJ1-2	-	CASSLEGGVGYTF	TGTGCCAGCAGCTTAGAGGGAGGGGTCGGCTACACCTTC
TRBV19	TRBD1	14	TRBJ1-5	-	CASRRDRGDQPQHF	TGTGCCAGTAGGAGGGACAGGGGGGATCAGCCCCAGCATTTT
TRBV7-2	-	14	TRBJ1-2	-	CASNAPRGGGGYTF	TGTGCCAGCAACGCCCCCCGGGGTGGCGGTGGCTACACCTTC
TRBV6-4	-	18	TRBJ1-1	-	CASSDSGRAALWGTEAFF	TGTGCCAGCAGTGACTCGGGGAGGGCAGCCCTATGGGGCACTGAAGCTTTCTTT
TRBV13	TRBD1	13	TRBJ2-7	once	CARGGRASYEQYF	TGTGCCAGAGGGGGCCGGGCCTCCTACGAGCAGTACTTC
TRBV5-1	-	13	TRBJ2-1	-	CASSLTEYNEQFF	TGCGCCAGCAGCTTGACAGAATACAATGAGCAGTTCTTC
TRBV19	TRBD1	15	TRBJ1-5	once	CASSTRDSDNQPQHF	TGTGCCAGTAGTACGCGGGACAGTGATAATCAGCCCCAGCATTTT
TRBV2	TRBD1	14	TRBJ2-5	-	CASSPGTGGETQYF	TGTGCCAGCAGCCCCGGGACAGGAGGGGAGACCCAGTACTTC
TRBV19	TRBD2	16	TRBJ2-7	once	CASSIEFSGSIYEQYF	TGTGCCAGTAGTATAGAGTTCAGCGGGAGCATCTACGAGCAGTACTTC
TRBV5-6	-	14	TRBJ2-3	once	CASSLGPDTDTQYF	TGTGCCAGCAGCTTGGGTCCAGACACAGATACGCAGTATTTT
TRBV19	-	13	TRBJ1-2	-	CASTDGVIYGYTF	TGTGCCAGTACCGACGGGGTCATCTATGGCTACACCTTC
TRBV7-2	-	12	TRBJ2-7	-	CASSLGTYEQYF	TGTGCCAGCAGCTTGGGCACCTACGAGCAGTACTTC
TRBV6-4	TRBD2	18	TRBJ2-4	-	CASRPRERESLAKNIQYF	TGTGCCAGCAGGCCCAGGGAGCGGGAGTCTCTAGCCAAAAACATTCAGTACTTC
TRBV5-1	-	14	TRBJ1-2	-	CASSSIQGYSGYTF	TGCGCCAGCAGCTCGATTCAGGGATACTCTGGCTACACCTTC
TRBV5-1	-	14	TRBJ1-1	-	CASSLSTGNTEAFF	TGCGCCAGCAGCTTATCTACAGGGAACACTGAAGCTTTCTTT
TRBV4-3	TRBD1	17	TRBJ2-7	-	CASSQDSTAGGGYEQYF	TGCGCCAGCAGCCAAGATTCGACGGCAGGGGGCGGGTACGAGCAGTACTTC
TRBV29-1	TRBD1	13	TRBJ2-3	-	CSVGTGFTDTQYF	TGCAGCGTCGGGACAGGGTTCACAGATACGCAGTATTTT
TRBV7-9	-	11	TRBJ1-2	once	CASSQSSGYTF	TGTGCCAGCAGTCAAAGCTCTGGCTACACCTTC
TRBV6-1	-	14	TRBJ2-7	-	CASSEVTGSYEQYF	TGTGCCAGCAGTGAAGTCACGGGATCCTACGAGCAGTACTTC
TRBV5-5	TRBD2	15	TRBJ2-7	few	CASSRIAGGGYEQYF	TGTGCCAGCAGCAGAATAGCGGGAGGGGGATACGAGCAGTACTTC
TRBV11-2	-	14	TRBJ1-3	few	CASSLVFRGNAIYF	TGTGCCAGCAGCTTAGTCTTTCGGGGAAACGCCATATATTTT
TRBV28	-	14	TRBJ1-2	-	CASSGSRGHYGYTF	TGTGCCAGCAGTGGCTCCAGGGGTCACTATGGCTACACCTTC
TRBV27	-	15	TRBJ2-7	once	CASSNKGLRLDEQYF	TGTGCCAGCAGTAATAAAGGACTACGACTAGACGAGCAGTACTTC
TRBV4-1	-	15	TRBJ2-3	-	CASSQDGTYTDTQYF	TGCGCCAGCAGCCAAGATGGCACATACACAGATACGCAGTATTTT
TRBV5-1	-	14	TRBJ1-3	-	CASSLGADGNTIYF	TGCGCCAGCAGCTTGGGTGCAGATGGAAACACCATATATTTT
TRBV5-6	TRBD1	13	TRBJ1-2	-	CASSLDRVRGYTF	TGTGCCAGCAGCCTCGACAGGGTCCGGGGCTACACCTTC
TRBV7-2	TRBD1	14	TRBJ1-1	-	CASSFQGGNTEAFF	TGTGCCAGCAGCTTTCAGGGGGGGAACACTGAAGCTTTCTTT
TRBV4-2	-	16	TRBJ2-7	-	CASSQVIPVSSYEQYF	TGTGCCAGCAGCCAAGTCATTCCCGTAAGCTCCTACGAGCAGTACTTC
TRBV2	-	13	TRBJ2-3	few	CASSGEPGVAQYF	TGTGCCAGCAGTGGAGAGCCGGGTGTGGCGCAGTATTTT
TRBV27	TRBD2	15	TRBJ2-7	-	CASSRISGSVYEQYF	TGTGCCAGCAGCCGGATTAGCGGGAGTGTCTACGAGCAGTACTTC
TRBV4-1	TRBD1	16	TRBJ1-2	-	CASSQVQGTANYGYTF	TGCGCCAGCAGCCAAGTACAGGGGACAGCTAACTATGGCTACACCTTC
TRBV7-9	TRBD2	14	TRBJ2-5	-	CASSLFGGGETQYF	TGTGCCAGCAGCTTATTCGGGGGGGGAGAGACCCAGTACTTC
TRBV5-1	-	15	TRBJ2-2	-	CASSPEEGSRGELFF	TGCGCCAGCAGCCCCGAGGAGGGGAGTCGAGGGGAGCTGTTTTTT
TRBV7-8	TRBD2	15	TRBJ2-5	once	CASSLVREGSETQYF	TGTGCCAGCAGCTTAGTACGGGAGGGGTCAGAGACCCAGTACTTC
TRBV18	TRBD1	15	TRBJ2-7	few	CASSPGQGLLGRQYF	TGTGCCAGCTCACCAGGACAGGGTCTCTTGGGCCGGCAGTACTTC
TRBV28	-	15	TRBJ2-6	many	CASSSTSSGANVLTF	TGTGCCAGCAGTTCTACTAGCTCTGGGGCCAACGTCCTGACTTTC
TRBV7-9	-	13	TRBJ1-2	-	CASSLVVGGPVTF	TGTGCCAGCAGCTTAGTAGTGGGGGGGCCAGTCACCTTC
TRBV28	-	13	TRBJ1-1	-	CASSWRWGTEAFF	TGTGCCAGCAGTTGGAGGTGGGGCACTGAAGCTTTCTTT
TRBV19	TRBD1	14	TRBJ1-1	-	CASRTTGGGTEAFF	TGTGCCAGTCGGACGACAGGGGGCGGAACTGAAGCTTTCTTT
TRBV15	TRBD1	14	TRBJ1-4	-	CATSRDKRDSYPFF	TGTGCCACCAGCAGAGATAAGAGGGACAGTTATCCGTTTTTT